What follows are 24 T cell receptor beta chains derived from one specimen sequenced in a study of technical replicates of blood from a few donors (dated by TCRdb to 2016 to 2017). Libraries were prepared through the immunoSEQ multiplex PCR assay. In TCRdb, the immuneACCESS table is reduced to in-frame sequences with V and J assigned. These tables do not hold every clone; where another copy was compared, an unresolved V gene accounts for under half, and the others remain unexplained. Across this sample there are 76,000 or so clones, with roughly nine tenths seen only once. In total, the top ten clones hold approximately 0.25% of the sample. What was sequenced was T cells isolated from PBMCs. The receptors here all came from a human donor in good health.

This chain links TRBV9 with TRBJ1-3; tentatively, D is TRBD1 (6 bases). The CDR3 runs 14 residues. The germline V and J ends were trimmed by 0 bases and 3 bases, with 7 bases remaining between them. Germline CDR1 and CDR2: SGDLS and YYNGEE. DNA for the CDR3: TGTGCCAGCAGCGTAGACAGGGTTGGAAACACCATATATTTT. Translated, it gives CASSVDRVGNTIYF.

CDR3 coding DNA: TGCAGCGTTCTGTGGCACCTCAACAATGAGCAGTTCTTC. Protein sequence: CSVLWHLNNEQFF. The chain is built from TRBV29-1 and TRBJ2-1; unclear D gene. Germline assignment: CDR1 SQVTM and CDR2 ANQGSEA. The V and J ends lost 5 bases and 5 bases respectively, with 13 bases between them. The CDR3 consists of 13 residues.

The CDR3 DNA is TGTGCCAGCAGCCCGGTGAGGGACAGCTGGCTCTTTGGCTACACCTTC. Protein product: CASSPVRDSWLFGYTF. J is TRBJ1-2 and V is TRBV7-8; 7 bases are shared with TRBD1. The trim removed 5 bases at V and 7 bases at J, leaving 16 bases unmatched. The CDR3 is 16 residues long. CDR1 is SGHVS, CDR2 FQNEAQ, per germline.

The chain joins TRBV27 to TRBJ1-1, with D hard to call. The CDR3 is 14 amino acids. Germline CDR1 is MNHEY and CDR2 is SMNVEV (reference sequence). Trimming removed 3 bases at V and 1 base at J, with 9 bases between. The CDR3 DNA reads as TGTGCCAGCAGTTTCGGAGGAAAGAACACTGAAGCTTTCTTT. Protein: CASSFGGKNTEAFF.

The chain is built from TRBV6-6 and TRBJ2-1, with D unclear. The CDR3 is 14 residues long. Trimming stripped 5 bases from V and 6 bases from J, with 14 bases between. Germline lookup yields CDR1 MNHNY and CDR2 SVGAGI (reference sequence). CDR3 sequence reads: CASSKSQPSNEQFF. Here the CDR3 DNA reads TGTGCCAGCAGTAAATCTCAACCTAGCAATGAGCAGTTCTTC.

The rearrangement joins TRBV11-2 to TRBJ2-5; D remains unclear. Trimming took 4 bases from V and 0 from J, leaving 9 bases between them. This CDR3 has 14 amino acids. CDR1 is SGHAT and CDR2 is FQNNGV in the germline V gene. CDR3 nucleotide sequence: TGTGCCAGCAGCTCCTACCCGTACCAAGAGACCCAGTACTTC. It yields the protein CASSSYPYQETQYF.

V usage is TRBV27 and J usage is TRBJ1-1, with D perhaps TRBD1 (6 bases). This CDR3 is 18 amino acids long. Looked up from germline, CDR1 is MNHEY and CDR2 is SMNVEV (reference sequence). The V end was cut by 8 bases, the J end by 2 bases, with 27 bases between. CDR3 nucleotides: TGTGCCAGCGGCCCCTATCCCCCAGGGGTAATGGTAAACACTGAAGCTTTCTTT. Translation: CASGPYPPGVMVNTEAFF.

The chain combines TRBV11-2 with TRBJ2-1, with no clear D. V shed 1 base and J shed 6 bases, with 4 bases lying between them. This CDR3 is 12 amino acids long. Germline CDR1 reads SGHAT; CDR2 reads FQNNGV. The CDR3 sequence is CASSLARNEQFF. CDR3 bases: TGTGCCAGCAGCTTAGCGCGCAATGAGCAGTTCTTC.

The V and J genes are TRBV7-9 and TRBJ2-1; 13 bases fit TRBD2. Germline trimming cut 5 bases from V and 1 base from J; bases unmatched to any gene: 8. This CDR3 spans 18 amino acids. In germline, CDR1 is SEHNR, CDR2 FQNEAQ (reference sequence). The CDR3 coding sequence is TGTGCCAGCAGCCCTAGGGGGACTAGCGGGGAGTCCTACAATGAGCAGTTCTTC. Residues: CASSPRGTSGESYNEQFF.

This sequence joins TRBV2 and TRBJ2-5; 10 bases are shared with TRBD1. Germline values: CDR1 SNHLY, CDR2 FYNNEI. The CDR3 length is 13 residues. With V trimmed by 10 bases and J by 5 bases, 7 bases remained unmatched. In nucleotides, the CDR3 is TGTGCCACTCTCGACAGGGGGCATGAGACCCAGTACTTC. It yields the protein CATLDRGHETQYF. Full variable domain (remainder filled in from reference TRBV2 and TRBJ2-5): EPEVTQTPSHQVTQMGQEVILRCVPISNHLYFYWYRQILGQKVEFLVSFYNNEISEKSEIFDDQFSVERPDGSNFTLKIRSTKLEDSAMYFCATLDRGHETQYFGPGTRLLVL.

The chain couples TRBV7-9 to TRBJ2-2; 8 positions match TRBD1. The CDR3 sequence is 16 residues long. V gave up 4 bases and J gave up 6 bases; unmatched junction bases: 10. Germline lookup yields CDR1 SEHNR and CDR2 FQNEAQ (reference sequence). The CDR3 DNA is TGTGCCAGCAGCTCAGGGGGCGCATTGTTGGCCGGGGAGCTGTTTTTT. Translating gives CASSSGGALLAGELFF.

The chain joins TRBV5-1 to TRBJ2-7; 12 nucleotides align to TRBD2. Germline V lookup: CDR1 SGHRS, CDR2 YFSETQ. This CDR3 has 17 residues. The J segment lost 2 bases and the V segment lost 0 bases, leaving 6 bases of the junction unmatched. CDR3 DNA: TGCGCCAGCAGCTTGGCCCTAGCGGGGGGGCCAGCCTACGAGCAGTACTTC. Translation gives CASSLALAGGPAYEQYF. The full variable domain, rest sourced from reference TRBV5-1 and TRBJ2-7, is KAGVTQTPRYLIKTRGQQVTLSCSPISGHRSVSWYQQTPGQGLQFLFEYFSETQRNKGNFPGRFSGRQFSNSRSEMNVSTLELGDSALYLCASSLALAGGPAYEQYFGPGTRLTVT.

The rearrangement joins TRBV6-1 to TRBJ2-2; 7 nucleotides line up with TRBD2. CDR1 and CDR2 (germline): MNHNS, SASEGT. The CDR3 has 15 residues. J gave up 4 bases and V 6 bases, and 8 bases lay outside the gene matches. Here the CDR3 DNA reads TGTGCCAGCAGCCAGGAGGGAGGGGTCACCGGGGAGCTGTTTTTT. This codes for CASSQEGGVTGELFF.

This clone came up a few times. J is TRBJ2-2 and V is TRBV2; TRBD2 matches at 7 bases. The V and J ends lost 4 bases and 2 bases, in that order; junction bases with no gene match: 4. There are 15 residues in the CDR3. Germline CDR1 reads SNHLY; CDR2 reads FYNNEI. CDR3 nucleotide sequence: TGTGCCAGCAGTGTTTTAGCGGGCAACACCGGGGAGCTGTTTTTT. Its translation is CASSVLAGNTGELFF.

The chain links TRBV28 to TRBJ1-2; D is perhaps TRBD1 (6 bases). CDR1 and CDR2 (germline): MDHEN, SYDVKM. CDR3 length: 14 amino acids. Deletions cut 4 bases from V and 9 bases from J, with 18 bases between. CDR3 residues: CASSSGQGPSSYTF. The CDR3 DNA is TGTGCCAGCAGTTCGGGACAAGGGCCGAGTAGCTACACCTTC.

The V call is TRBV28, the J call TRBJ1-3; possibly TRBD1 for D (5 bases). CDR3 length: 18 amino acids. Trimming took 3 bases from V and 0 from J, leaving 18 bases between them. CDR1 is MDHEN, CDR2 SYDVKM, per germline. The CDR3 region is CASSFAQGEGSSGNTIYF. The CDR3 DNA reads TGTGCCAGCAGTTTCGCGCAAGGGGAGGGGAGCTCTGGAAACACCATATATTTT. Using reference TRBV28 and TRBJ1-3 for the parts outside the CDR3, the full variable domain is DVKVTQSSRYLVKRTGEKVFLECVQDMDHENMFWYRQDPGLGLRLIYFSYDVKMKEKGDIPEGYSVSREKKERFSLILESASTNQTSMYLCASSFAQGEGSSGNTIYFGEGSWLTVV.

The chain couples TRBV5-1 to TRBJ1-1; TRBD1 might be the D (6 bases). The germline V gene has CDR1 SGHRS and CDR2 YFSETQ. V lost 3 bases to trimming and J lost 0 bases, with 12 bases between them. There are 15 residues in the CDR3. The CDR3 protein is CASSSQQGMNTEAFF. The CDR3 DNA reads TGCGCCAGCAGCTCGCAACAGGGTATGAACACTGAAGCTTTCTTT.

The V gene is TRBV27, the J gene TRBJ2-7; D might be TRBD2 (5 bases). The length of the CDR3 is 15 residues. The V and J ends lost 3 bases and 6 bases respectively, with 18 bases between them. Germline V CDR1 and CDR2: MNHEY, SMNVEV (reference sequence). The CDR3 bases are TGTGCCAGCAGTTTGGGGAGTATGGTAGCAGGCGAGCAGTACTTC. This translates into CASSLGSMVAGEQYF.

The rearrangement uses TRBV6-1 and TRBJ2-7; D not resolved. The ends were cut back, 1 base at V and 0 bases at J, with 7 bases in the middle. Germline CDR1 reads MNHNS; CDR2 reads SASEGT. CDR3 length equals 14 residues. In nucleotides, the CDR3 is TGTGCCAGCAGTGAAGATGAACTCTCCTACGAGCAGTACTTC. This codes for CASSEDELSYEQYF.

This sequence joins TRBV5-1 and TRBJ2-1; 9 bases map to TRBD1. CDR1 is SGHRS and CDR2 is YFSETQ in the germline V gene. CDR3 length: 15 amino acids. The junction had 5 bases not matched to a gene; V was cut back by 4 bases and J by 3 bases. The CDR3 DNA reads TGCGCCAGCAGCATAGGACAGGGGCACTACAATGAGCAGTTCTTC. Translated: CASSIGQGHYNEQFF.

The chain combines TRBV28 with TRBJ2-7; 11 nucleotides agree with TRBD1. The trim removed 6 bases at V and 3 bases at J, leaving 4 bases unmatched. The germline V gene encodes CDR1 MDHEN and CDR2 SYDVKM. This CDR3 is built from 14 residues. In nucleotides, the CDR3 is TGTGCCAGCAGCGGACAGGGGGCGGACTACGAGCAGTACTTC. Residues: CASSGQGADYEQYF.

The rearrangement uses TRBV7-9 and TRBJ2-1; D may be TRBD2 (6 bases). Germline CDR1 and CDR2: SEHNR and FQNEAQ (reference sequence). CDR3 length: 17 amino acids. Trimming left V 3 bases short and J 3 bases short, with 18 bases between. The CDR3 DNA sequence: TGTGCCAGCAGCTTGGATGCCGGGACTGCTCTCTACAATGAGCAGTTCTTC. It yields the protein CASSLDAGTALYNEQFF.

The rearrangement joins TRBV11-2 to TRBJ2-1, with 8 bases that match TRBD2. The CDR3 covers 14 residues. Germline loops: CDR1 SGHAT, CDR2 FQNNGV. V lost 3 bases, J lost 7 bases, and 5 bases stayed unmatched. The CDR3 loop is CASSLSGGLNEQFF. In DNA form, the CDR3 reads TGTGCCAGCAGCTTGTCGGGGGGGCTAAATGAGCAGTTCTTC.

The chain joins TRBV14 to TRBJ2-1; a possible D gene is TRBD2 (6 bases). The germline V gene encodes CDR1 SGHDN and CDR2 FVKESK. This CDR3 spans 13 amino acids. V lost 0 bases, J lost 13 bases, and 13 bases lay in between. The CDR3: CASSQEPTSPQFF. In nucleotides, the CDR3 is TGTGCCAGCAGCCAAGAACCTACTAGCCCCCAGTTCTTC.